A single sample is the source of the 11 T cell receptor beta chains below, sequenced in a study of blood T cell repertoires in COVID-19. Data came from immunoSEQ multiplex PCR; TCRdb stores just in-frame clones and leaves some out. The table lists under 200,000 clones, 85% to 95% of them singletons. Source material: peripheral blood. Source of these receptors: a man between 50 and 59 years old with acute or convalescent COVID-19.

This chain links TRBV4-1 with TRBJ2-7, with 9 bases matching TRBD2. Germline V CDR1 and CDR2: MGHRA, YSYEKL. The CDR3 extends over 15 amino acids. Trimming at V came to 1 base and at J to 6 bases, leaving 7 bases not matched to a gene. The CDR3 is CASSQVSGSIGEQYF. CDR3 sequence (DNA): TGCGCCAGCAGCCAAGTTAGCGGGAGCATCGGCGAGCAGTACTTC.

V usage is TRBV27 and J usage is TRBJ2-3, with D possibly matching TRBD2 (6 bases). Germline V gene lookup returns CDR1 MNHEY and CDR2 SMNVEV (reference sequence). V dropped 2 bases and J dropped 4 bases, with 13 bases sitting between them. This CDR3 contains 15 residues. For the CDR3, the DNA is TGTGCCAGCAGTTTAGAGGGAGGCGGGCCAGATACGCAGTATTTT. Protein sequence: CASSLEGGGPDTQYF.

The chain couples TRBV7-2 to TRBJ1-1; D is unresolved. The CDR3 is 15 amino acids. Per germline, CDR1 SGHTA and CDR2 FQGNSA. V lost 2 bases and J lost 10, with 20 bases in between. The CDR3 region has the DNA TGTGCCAGCAGCTTACCGGCGGGCTTCCTACGGGGAGCTTTCTTT. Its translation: CASSLPAGFLRGAFF.

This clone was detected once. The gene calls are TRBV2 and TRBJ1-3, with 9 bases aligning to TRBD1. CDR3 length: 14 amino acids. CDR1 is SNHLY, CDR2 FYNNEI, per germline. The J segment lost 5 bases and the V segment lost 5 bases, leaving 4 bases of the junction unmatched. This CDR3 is CASSKQGARNTIYF. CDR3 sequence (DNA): TGTGCCAGCAGTAAACAGGGGGCCAGAAACACCATATATTTT.

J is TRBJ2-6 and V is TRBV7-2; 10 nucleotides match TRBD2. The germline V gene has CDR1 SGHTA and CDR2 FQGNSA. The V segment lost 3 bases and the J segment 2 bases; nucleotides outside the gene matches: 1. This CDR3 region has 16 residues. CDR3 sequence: CASSFTSGTGANVLTF. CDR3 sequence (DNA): TGTGCCAGCAGCTTTACTAGCGGGACTGGGGCCAACGTCCTGACTTTC.

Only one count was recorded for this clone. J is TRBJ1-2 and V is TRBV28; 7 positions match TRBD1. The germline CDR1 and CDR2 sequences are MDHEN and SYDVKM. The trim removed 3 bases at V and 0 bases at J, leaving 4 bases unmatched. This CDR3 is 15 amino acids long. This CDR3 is CASSLRDRANYGYTF. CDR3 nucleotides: TGTGCCAGCAGTTTGAGGGACAGAGCTAACTATGGCTACACCTTC.

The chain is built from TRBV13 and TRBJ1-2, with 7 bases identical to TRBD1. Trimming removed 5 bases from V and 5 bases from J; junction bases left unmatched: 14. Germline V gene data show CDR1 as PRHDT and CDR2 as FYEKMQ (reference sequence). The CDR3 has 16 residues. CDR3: CASSAISRTGPYGYTF. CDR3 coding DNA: TGTGCCAGCAGCGCTATATCGAGGACAGGCCCGTATGGCTACACCTTC.

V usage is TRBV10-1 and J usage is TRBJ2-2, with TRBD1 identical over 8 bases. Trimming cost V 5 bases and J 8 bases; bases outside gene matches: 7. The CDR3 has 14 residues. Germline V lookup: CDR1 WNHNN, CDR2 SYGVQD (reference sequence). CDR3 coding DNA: TGCGCCAGCAGTTCCGGACAGGGCCAGGGGGAGCTGTTTTTT. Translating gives CASSSGQGQGELFF.

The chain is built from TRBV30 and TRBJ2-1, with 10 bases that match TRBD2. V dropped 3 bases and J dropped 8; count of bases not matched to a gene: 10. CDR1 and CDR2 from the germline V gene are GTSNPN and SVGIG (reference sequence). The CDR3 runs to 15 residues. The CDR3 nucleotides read TGTGCCTGGAGGGGAGCGGGGGGGCCGATGGATGAGCAGTTCTTC. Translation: CAWRGAGGPMDEQFF.

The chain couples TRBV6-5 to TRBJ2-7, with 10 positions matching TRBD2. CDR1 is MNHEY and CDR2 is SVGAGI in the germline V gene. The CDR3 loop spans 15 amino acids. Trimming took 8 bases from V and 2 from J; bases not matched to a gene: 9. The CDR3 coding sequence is TGTGCCAGCCACGAGACTAGCGGGTCTGCCTACGAGCAGTACTTC. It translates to CASHETSGSAYEQYF.

The CDR3 loop is CASSVTPGLSTDTQYF. CDR3 DNA sequence: TGTGCCAGCAGCGTAACCCCGGGACTAAGCACAGATACGCAGTATTTT. This chain uses TRBV9 with TRBJ2-3, with 7 bases that match TRBD2. Germline lookup yields CDR1 SGDLS and CDR2 YYNGEE. J lost 0 bases, V lost 1 base, and 5 bases had no gene match. The CDR3 has 16 residues. Full variable domain (rest looked up from reference TRBV9 and TRBJ2-3): DSGVTQTPKHLITATGQRVTLRCSPRSGDLSVYWYQQSLDQGLQFLIQYYNGEERAKGNILERFSAQQFPDLHSELNLSSLELGDSALYFCASSVTPGLSTDTQYFGPGTRLTVL.